This record looks at one T cell receptor (beta chain) sequence and its context. Germline assignment: CDR1 ENHRY and CDR2 SYGVKD. CDR3 length: 15 amino acids. The ends lost 5 bases at V and 5 bases at J; junction bases unmatched: 7. This record belongs to a study of blood T cell repertoires in COVID-19. At the level of the study: Material from acute and convalescent COVID-19 was sourced from the United States, Italy and Spain. The analysed material was cDNA or gDNA that came from T cells, B-cell-depleted T cells, or PBMCs.

The authors' processing: By means of reference gene primer amplification, nucleated cell counts were estimated. The assay was immunoSEQ multiplex PCR, and TCRdb's table has in-frame clones only and misses some. That table furnishes V, J and clone size, whereas the DNA furnished D and trimming. The sample lists roughly 68,000 clones, around 82% seen once, with around 15% in the top ten. The V call is TRBV10-3, the J call TRBJ2-7; 12 bases are a match to TRBD2. The source is an elderly man with active COVID-19. Sequenced: peripheral blood. In nucleotides, the CDR3 is TGTGCCATCAGTCAGACTAGCGGGAGTACCAACGAGCAGTACTTC. Its protein product is CAISQTSGSTNEQYF.